This TCR beta chain originates from a study of Ad26.COV2.S vaccination and SARS-CoV-2 variants. In the study overall: Sample donor was a member of the COV1001 Ad26.COV2.S trial arm.

The germline V gene encodes CDR1 LNHNV and CDR2 YYDKDF (reference sequence). V was clipped by 1 base and J by 7 bases, with 10 bases between them. This CDR3 has 13 amino acids. TCRdb's table, derived via immunoSEQ multiplex PCR, lists solely in-frame clones and lacks some. The table records approximately 350,000 clones, roughly 80% of them present only once. Treatment meaning: some 20 received Ad26.COV2.S at low or high dose, single or two shots; 5 received placebo; per-sample allocation not given. Samples came from day 63 after the first vaccine or placebo injection. Participants' vaccine, an Ad26 vector, delivered Wuhan-strain SARS-CoV-2 spike.

Specimen: peripheral blood, collected in a trial of Ad26.COV2.S vaccine versus placebo. The TCR comes from a person between 18 and 60 years old who received the Ad26.COV2.S COVID-19 vaccine or a placebo. The V and J genes are TRBV15 and TRBJ1-2; D is unresolved. The CDR3 sequence: CATSRGTDTGYTF. The CDR3 region has the DNA TGTGCCACCAGCAGAGGGACGGATACTGGCTACACCTTC.